Each of the 10 T cell receptor beta chains below was sequenced from the same sample in a study of beta chain features in type 1 diabetes. Every bit of the isolated RNA underwent reverse transcription, so sequencing read expressed TCRB transcripts. Only in-frame clones appear in the TCRdb table, and some are missing; sequencing was by immunoSEQ multiplex PCR. This table has 300,000 to 350,000 clones, around 7.6% appearing once. Sequenced: central memory CD4+ T cells from blood. All receptors derive from a woman younger than 30 in good health.

This clone was seen a handful of times. The J gene is TRBJ2-3, the V gene TRBV5-1; no definite D call. Per germline, CDR1 SGHRS and CDR2 YFSETQ. Between the trimmed V and J ends, which lost 0 bases and 1 base, there was a span of 9 bases. The CDR3 runs 15 residues. The CDR3 region is CASSLVEGRTDTQYF. CDR3 DNA sequence: TGCGCCAGCAGCTTGGTTGAAGGGCGCACAGATACGCAGTATTTT.

This clone was observed a handful of times. The genes are TRBV6-5 and TRBJ1-4; 9 positions agree with TRBD1. Germline CDR1 MNHEY, CDR2 SVGAGI. This CDR3 is built from 15 residues. The trim removed 6 bases at V and 7 bases at J, leaving 9 bases unmatched. CDR3 nucleotide sequence: TGTGCCAGCAGGCCCCTTAGGGGACAGGGTGAAAAACTGTTTTTT. This sequence encodes CASRPLRGQGEKLFF.

The CDR3 reads CASSGRQGAFYGYTF. Written as DNA, the CDR3 is TGTGCCAGCAGTGGTCGACAGGGGGCGTTCTATGGCTACACCTTC. The gene calls are TRBV25-1 and TRBJ1-2; 10 nucleotides line up with TRBD1. The V segment lost 4 bases and the J segment 4 bases; nucleotides outside the gene matches: 6. Germline V lookup: CDR1 MGHDK, CDR2 SYGVNS. CDR3 length: 15 residues.

The CDR3 DNA is TGTGCCAGCAGCTTAAAAGTCTACAATGAGCAGTTCTTC. Amino acids: CASSLKVYNEQFF. The chain couples TRBV5-6 to TRBJ2-1; no clear D gene. The V end was cut by 2 bases, the J end by 3 bases, with 6 bases between. In germline, CDR1 is SGHDT, CDR2 YYEEEE. The CDR3 runs 13 residues.

This clone showed up just a few times. The chain is built from TRBV19 and TRBJ1-5, with TRBD1 as a possible D gene (5 bases). The CDR3 is 14 amino acids. Germline CDR1 LNHDA, CDR2 SQIVND (reference sequence). The V gene lost 3 bases and the J gene lost 4 bases, with 10 bases spanning the gap. The CDR3 DNA reads TGTGCCAGTAGTATTGGGACTAATAATCAGCCCCAGCATTTT. Residues: CASSIGTNNQPQHF. Full variable domain (remainder filled in from reference TRBV19 and TRBJ1-5): DGGITQSPKYLFRKEGQNVTLSCEQNLNHDAMYWYRQDPGQGLRLIYYSQIVNDFQKGDIAEGYSVSREKKESFPLTVTSAQKNPTAFYLCASSIGTNNQPQHFGDGTRLSIL.

The chain has TRBV7-2 and TRBJ2-3; the D is unclear. The CDR3 spans 16 residues. Trimming cost V 3 bases and J 4 bases, with 17 bases left between them. Germline V gene sequence: CDR1 SGHTA, CDR2 FQGNSA. The CDR3 here is CASSFGVLLTADTQYF. In DNA form, the CDR3 reads TGTGCCAGCAGCTTTGGAGTTCTCCTCACTGCAGATACGCAGTATTTT.

The V gene is TRBV4-3, the J gene TRBJ2-1, with D perhaps TRBD2 (5 bases). Trimming removed 1 base at V and 7 bases at J, with 14 bases between. Germline V lookup: CDR1 LGHNA, CDR2 YSLEER. This CDR3 comprises 15 residues. Here the CDR3 DNA reads TGCGCCAGCAGCCAAGCAGTGGAGGAGAATAATGAGCAGTTCTTC. Protein sequence: CASSQAVEENNEQFF.

The sample holds a few counts of this clone. This may come from a read error, since a much larger clone is one base off. The chain carries TRBV5-4 and TRBJ2-3; D call uncertain. V was clipped by 2 bases and J by 1 base, with 5 bases between them. The CDR3 has 13 residues. Germline V gene data show CDR1 as SGHNT and CDR2 as YYREEE (reference sequence). As DNA, the CDR3 is TGTGCCAGCAGCTTACTCGGCACAGATACGCAGTATTTT. Protein product: CASSLLGTDTQYF. The full variable domain, completed using reference TRBV5-4 and TRBJ2-3, is ETGVTQSPTHLIKTRGQQVTLRCSSQSGHNTVSWYQQALGQGPQFIFQYYREEENGRGNFPPRFSGLQFPNYSSELNVNALELDDSALYLCASSLLGTDTQYFGPGTRLTVL.

This clone was seen more than once but under ten times. V usage is TRBV11-2 and J usage is TRBJ2-7; TRBD2 is a possible D gene (6 bases). This CDR3 spans 15 amino acids. V was trimmed by 5 bases and J by 2 bases, leaving 16 bases between them. Germline-derived CDR1 and CDR2 are SGHAT and FQNNGV. The DNA for the CDR3 is TGTGCCAGCAGCGCTGGACTAACCGAGCCCTACGAGCAGTACTTC. Amino acid sequence: CASSAGLTEPYEQYF.

This clone was picked up a small number of times. The gene calls are TRBV7-2 and TRBJ1-2; D might be TRBD1 (5 bases). CDR1 and CDR2 from the germline V gene are SGHTA and FQGNSA. The CDR3 totals 14 residues. V was pared by 0 bases and J by 7 bases, with 12 bases between. The CDR3 protein is CASSLAGTHCGYTF. The CDR3 region has the DNA TGTGCCAGCAGCTTAGCAGGGACCCACTGTGGCTACACCTTC.